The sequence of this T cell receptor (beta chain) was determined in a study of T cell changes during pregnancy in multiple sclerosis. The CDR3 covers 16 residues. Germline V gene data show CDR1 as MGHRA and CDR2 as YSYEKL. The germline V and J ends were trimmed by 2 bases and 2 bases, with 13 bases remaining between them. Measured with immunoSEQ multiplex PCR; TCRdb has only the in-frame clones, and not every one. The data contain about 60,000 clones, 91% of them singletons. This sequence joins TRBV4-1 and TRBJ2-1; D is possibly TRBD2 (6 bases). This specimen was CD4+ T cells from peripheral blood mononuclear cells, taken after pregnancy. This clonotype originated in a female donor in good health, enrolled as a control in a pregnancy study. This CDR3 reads CASSQSLAYTYNEQFF. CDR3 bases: TGCGCCAGCAGCCAATCCCTAGCGTATACCTACAATGAGCAGTTCTTC.